A selection of T cell receptor beta chains follows, all from one sample in a study of blood T cell repertoires in COVID-19. Using immunoSEQ multiplex PCR, the repertoire was profiled, and TCRdb retains in-frame clones only, with some absent. The data hold 150,000 or so clones, with around 74% observed a single time. Sequenced material: peripheral blood. Source of these receptors: a woman aged 55-70 years with COVID-19, enrolled during active disease. CDR3s include the opening cysteine and the closing phenylalanine or tryptophan. D genes are given only for firm matches. Expanded clones get a size class; other rows say once, few or many, or leave the size out.

J gene | D gene | clone size | V gene | CDR3 DNA | CDR3 protein
TRBJ1-5 | - | - | TRBV3-1/TRBV3-2 | TGTGCCAGCAGCCAGTCGGGGAACAATCAGCCCCAGCATTTT | CASSQSGNNQPQHF
TRBJ2-7 | TRBD1 | - | TRBV28 | TGTGCCAGCAGTTCCCCACAGGGGGCCAGGGAGCAGTACTTC | CASSSPQGAREQYF
TRBJ2-4 | - | - | TRBV6-5 | TGTGCCAGCAGTTTCGACAGGGAGGTAAACATTCAGTACTTC | CASSFDREVNIQYF
TRBJ2-3 | TRBD1 | - | TRBV7-9 | TGTGCCAGCAGCCCACGGACAGGGGGTGCAGATACGCAGTATTTT | CASSPRTGGADTQYF
TRBJ2-2 | TRBD1 | - | TRBV24-1 | TGTGCCACCAGTGTCAACAGGGGTGTCCCCGGGGAGCTGTTTTTT | CATSVNRGVPGELFF
TRBJ2-4 | - | - | TRBV7-8 | TGTGCCAGCAGCTCCTCCGGGATGGCGGCAGCCAAAAACATTCAGTACTTC | CASSSSGMAAAKNIQYF
TRBJ2-7 | TRBD2 | - | TRBV5-1 | TGCGCCAGCAGCGATGGACTAGCGGGCCCCTACGAGCAGTACTTC | CASSDGLAGPYEQYF
TRBJ2-5 | - | - | TRBV28 | TGTGCCAGCAGTTCCCCTGGGCAGGGTACAGAGACCCAGTACTTC | CASSSPGQGTETQYF
TRBJ2-1 | TRBD2 | few | TRBV7-3 | TGTGCCAGCAGTGGGGCTAGCGGATACAATGAGCAGTTCTTC | CASSGASGYNEQFF
TRBJ2-5 | TRBD1 | - | TRBV7-9 | TGTGCCAGCAGCGGTTACAGGGGCCAAGAGACCCAGTACTTC | CASSGYRGQETQYF
TRBJ1-5 | - | - | TRBV6-1 | TGTGCCAGCAGCGAAGAATTATATAGCAATCAGCCCCAGCATTTT | CASSEELYSNQPQHF